These 8 T cell receptor beta chains came from one sample sequenced in a study of T cells expressing NK-cell markers. TCRdb re-called the 5' RACE reads and gives one entry per CDR3 protein, without DNA. The listing records approximately 440,000 distinct CDR3 sequences. The sequencing sample was made of blood T cells: a sorted CD56 or NKG2C T cell subset, CD4+ or CD8+ T cells, or bulk PBMC T cells (not recorded which). The receptors stem from a woman aged 50 to 60 in good health.

This chain links TRBV3-1 with TRBJ1-4; the D call of TRBD1 rests on TCRdb alone, since no DNA is present to check it. Per germline, CDR1 LGHDT and CDR2 YNNKEL (reference sequence). This CDR3 spans 14 amino acids. CDR3 protein: CASSGGQGYEKLFF.

V is TRBV10-3 and J is TRBJ1-3; TCRdb proposes TRBD1, but this gene call is untestable without DNA. This CDR3 is 14 amino acids long. Germline V lookup: CDR1 ENHRY, CDR2 SYGVKD. The CDR3 loop reads CATREAPPGFTIYF.

The chain is built from TRBV10-3 and TRBJ2-3; the TRBD2 assignment by TCRdb is unverifiable without DNA. CDR3 length: 14 residues. The V gene's germline CDR1 is ENHRY and CDR2 SYGVKD. The CDR3 loop reads CAISGETKTDTQYF.

The chain has TRBV11-2 and TRBJ1-1; the D call from TCRdb, TRBD1, cannot be confirmed without DNA. The CDR3 runs to 16 residues. Germline assignment: CDR1 SGHAT and CDR2 FQNNGV. The CDR3 here is CASSTRQGSLNTEAFF.

The gene calls are TRBV6-5 and TRBJ2-2; without DNA, the TCRdb call of TRBD1 cannot be checked. The CDR3 loop spans 15 amino acids. CDR1 and CDR2 (germline): MNHEY, SVGAGI. CDR3 protein: CASSYSTQGVRELFF.

The chain has TRBV7-2 and TRBJ1-1. The CDR3 covers 16 residues. CDR1 is SGHTA, CDR2 FQGNSA, per germline. CDR3 sequence reads: CASSFQLMRRNTEAFF. Variable domain in full (rest from reference TRBV7-2 and TRBJ1-1): GAGVSQSPSNKVTEKGKDVELRCDPISGHTALYWYRQSLGQGLEFLIYFQGNSAPDKSGLPSDRFSAERTGGSVSTLTIQRTQQEDSAVYLCASSFQLMRRNTEAFFGQGTRLTVV.

This chain joins TRBV7-8 and TRBJ2-1; TCRdb gives TRBD2 as the D gene, but with no DNA this cannot be confirmed. The V gene's germline CDR1 is SGHVS and CDR2 FQNEAQ. This CDR3 comprises 14 residues. The CDR3 reads CASRLGLANNEQFF.

V and J are TRBV20-1 and TRBJ1-1. There are 11 residues in the CDR3. Per the germline V gene, CDR1 is DFQATT and CDR2 is SNEGSKA (reference sequence). The CDR3 region is CSARSQTEAFF.